What follows is one T cell receptor (beta chain) and its context. Its antigen is unidentified. Relative to the germline gene, one junction end is altered; a read error may explain this. Germline CDR1 and CDR2: SGHAT and FQNNGV. The CDR3 spans 16 residues. The template was RNA from unsorted bulk tissue. This non-tumor lung sample came from over 3 cm beyond the tumor edge. A modified ARM-PCR protocol with three rounds of nested PCR amplified TCRbeta. TCRdb fed the multiplex PCR reads into MiXCR, producing one record per CDR3 protein. Of 100,000 or so distinct CDR3 sequences listed, 80% are singletons. The sample comes from a study of tumor and adjacent non-tumor tissue in lung cancer. Study at large: Patients comprised about a dozen adenocarcinoma, 2 squamous cell carcinoma and 1 small cell lung cancer. General study points: Significantly higher TCR diversity was found in tumor than normal lung. Patients with more diverse tumor TCRs had worse survival. Top 100 clones took a larger repertoire share in normal lung.

The sequence was collected from a man in his sixties with small cell lung cancer. The sequenced sample was distant non-tumor lung tissue. The genes are TRBV11-2 and TRBJ2-1; D unclear. The CDR3 nucleotides are TGTGCCAGAAGTTTAGTGGAGCTGGCCACGGCCAATAAGCAGTTCTTC. It encodes CARSLVELATANKQFF.